This TCR beta chain was captured in a study of CD8+CD57+ T cells in acquired aplastic anemia. Turning to the study itself: Sorted CD4+ and CD8+ cells yielded about 3.1 ug of DNA on average. General study points: In CD8+ cells, Simpson's diversity showed no significant difference between patients and controls.

This clonotype was recorded many times. As yet, its antigen is unknown. The germline V and J ends were trimmed by 1 base and 6 bases, with 10 bases remaining between them. Germline assignment: CDR1 DFQATT and CDR2 SNEGSKA (reference sequence). The CDR3 runs to 12 residues. The authors sequenced patients whose flow cytometry had shown CD8+CD57+ cell expansion. Profiles of TCR beta VDJ and CDR3 were generated from a genomic DNA template. TCRdb re-called the reads with MiXCR, one entry per CDR3 protein. The table shows around 200,000 distinct CDR3 sequences, with around half occurring only once. This sequence was found in a human donor with aplastic anemia. The sequencing sample was made of sorted CD4+, CD8+, or CD8+CD57+ T cells (not recorded which) from PBMCs. This chain connects TRBV20-1 to TRBJ2-7; possible D gene TRBD2, 6 bases. Here the CDR3 DNA reads TGCAGTGCTAGAGGAGCCGGGGGCGAGCAGTACTTC. As protein: CSARGAGGEQYF.